This T cell receptor (beta chain) was profiled in a study of blood T cells in healthy people across ages. Study-wide results and caveats: PBMCs were not sorted, which prevented a conclusive comparison of naive versus antigen-experienced cells. Long-lived donors had more naive CD4+ cells and higher diversity than aged donors.

As for this clonotype: The antigen is unknown.

CDR1 and CDR2 (germline): MDHEN, SYDVKM. Trimming at V came to 7 bases and at J to 4 bases, leaving 4 bases not matched to a gene. The CDR3 runs 14 residues. A second PCR of about 6 to 12 cycles used a sample-barcoded 5' primer and a J-beta primer mix. TCRdb analysed the 5' RACE reads with MiXCR anew, one entry per CDR3 protein. The sample lists hundreds of thousands of distinct CDR3 sequences, 44% seen once, with under 20% in the top ten. The genes are TRBV28 and TRBJ1-3; TRBD1 agrees at 10 bases. The TCR originated in a man between 60 and 75 years old in good health. The sample was blood. The CDR3 loop reads CASTGTGVGNTIYF. As DNA, the CDR3 is TGTGCCAGCACAGGGACAGGGGTAGGAAACACCATATATTTT.